The 24 T cell receptor beta chains below all came from one sample that was sequenced in a study of identical twins. TCRdb processed the 5' RACE reads anew with MiXCR; each CDR3 protein has one entry. This repertoire shows about 430,000 distinct CDR3 sequences, less than 20% found once; its top ten account for 12%. Sequenced: naive T cells sorted from blood. These receptor sequences come from a man aged 45 to 65 in good health.

The CDR3 coding sequence is TGTGCCTATAGGACAGGGAACTACAATGAGCAGTTCTTC. Translated: CAYRTGNYNEQFF. The chain carries TRBV30 and TRBJ2-1; TRBD1 agrees at 8 bases. The CDR3 consists of 13 residues. The germline V gene has CDR1 GTSNPN and CDR2 SVGIG (reference sequence). V gave up 7 bases and J gave up 3 bases; unmatched junction bases: 5.

This clonotype was seen ten or more times. This chain joins TRBV9 and TRBJ2-7; no firm D call. V gave up 2 bases and J gave up 3 bases, with 9 bases separating them. The CDR3 consists of 13 residues. Germline V gene lookup returns CDR1 SGDLS and CDR2 YYNGEE. CDR3 coding DNA: TGTGCCAGCAGCGTGGCAGGAGACTACGAGCAGTACTTC. Protein sequence: CASSVAGDYEQYF.

Only a few counts were recorded for this clonotype. This chain uses TRBV15 with TRBJ2-5, with TRBD1 identical over 9 bases. The length of the CDR3 is 16 residues. The V and J ends lost 2 bases and 7 bases, in that order; junction bases with no gene match: 11. The germline V gene encodes CDR1 LNHNV and CDR2 YYDKDF (reference sequence). The CDR3 bases are TGTGCCACCAGCAGATCGTCGGGACAGGGTTTGAGGACCCAGTACTTC. Its translation: CATSRSSGQGLRTQYF.

Many counts were recorded for this clonotype. The chain combines TRBV5-6 with TRBJ2-1; 8 bases are a match to TRBD2. The CDR3 is made up of 15 amino acids. V lost 5 bases to trimming and J lost 5 bases; unmatched junction nucleotides: 9. Germline V lookup: CDR1 SGHDT, CDR2 YYEEEE. For the CDR3, the DNA is TGTGCCAGCAGTTCGGGAGGGCGGAGAGACAATGAGCAGTTCTTC. This gives the protein CASSSGGRRDNEQFF.

The chain carries TRBV10-2 and TRBJ2-7; 12 bases line up with TRBD2. This CDR3 region has 16 residues. Germline values: CDR1 WSHSY, CDR2 SAAADI. The ends lost 4 bases at V and 3 bases at J; junction bases unmatched: 7. CDR3 in DNA: TGCGCCAGCAGTGGCGGACTAGCGGGGCTAAACTACGAGCAGTACTTC. Amino acid sequence: CASSGGLAGLNYEQYF.

Only a few counts were recorded for this clonotype. This rearrangement joins TRBV20-1 to TRBJ2-7; tentatively, D is TRBD2 (6 bases). Germline V lookup: CDR1 DFQATT, CDR2 SNEGSKA (reference sequence). Trimming removed 0 bases from V and 2 bases from J, with 14 bases in between. The CDR3 runs 15 residues. CDR3 sequence: CSARDRERGTYEQYF. The CDR3 nucleotides are TGCAGTGCTAGAGATCGAGAGCGCGGGACCTACGAGCAGTACTTC.

This clonotype was detected a few times. The gene calls are TRBV4-2 and TRBJ1-2, with D unclear. This CDR3 comprises 14 residues. Trimming took off 0 bases at V and 11 bases at J, with 16 bases between the two ends. The germline V gene has CDR1 LGHNA and CDR2 YNFKEQ. The CDR3 region has the DNA TGTGCCAGCAGCCAAGAAGACCAGGACGGGCGGTACACCTTC. It is translated as CASSQEDQDGRYTF.

This clonotype has more than one count but fewer than ten. This chain uses TRBV6-1 with TRBJ1-5, with a possible D match to TRBD1 (5 bases). CDR1 is MNHNS, CDR2 SASEGT, per germline. Trimming stripped 5 bases from V and 8 bases from J, with 16 bases between. The CDR3 spans 14 residues. This chain's CDR3 is CASSRQPEDKPQHF. CDR3 DNA sequence: TGTGCCAGCAGTAGACAGCCTGAGGATAAGCCCCAGCATTTT.

This clonotype has a handful of counts. The chain employs TRBV7-9 and TRBJ2-1; 14 bases line up with TRBD2. Germline lookup yields CDR1 SEHNR and CDR2 FQNEAQ (reference sequence). The CDR3 is made up of 17 amino acids. The trim removed 5 bases at V and 4 bases at J, leaving 7 bases unmatched. The CDR3 loop is CASSPRGLAGVYNEQFF. CDR3 sequence (DNA): TGTGCCAGCAGCCCGCGGGGACTAGCGGGAGTATACAATGAGCAGTTCTTC.

This clonotype was seen repeatedly, ten times or more. The rearrangement links TRBV28 to TRBJ2-7; TRBD1 aligns across 7 bases. This CDR3 comprises 14 residues. V was clipped by 4 bases and J by 2 bases; unmatched bases: 5. CDR1 is MDHEN, CDR2 SYDVKM, per germline. In nucleotides, the CDR3 is TGTGCCAGCAGTTGGACAGGCTTTCCCTACGAGCAGTACTTC. This codes for CASSWTGFPYEQYF.

This clonotype was counted between two and nine times. The CDR3 nucleotides are TGTGCCAGCAGTCCACAGGGGCCAAACAATCAGCCCCAGCATTTT. It encodes CASSPQGPNNQPQHF. The V gene is TRBV6-2 or TRBV6-3, the J gene TRBJ1-5; 7 nucleotides agree with TRBD1. J gave up 3 bases and V 5 bases, and 7 bases lay outside the gene matches. Germline loops: CDR1 MNHEY, CDR2 SVGEGT. This CDR3 is 15 amino acids long.

This clonotype was observed many times. The chain combines TRBV20-1 with TRBJ1-5, with D hard to call. CDR1 is DFQATT and CDR2 is SNEGSKA in the germline V gene (reference sequence). V lost 0 bases to trimming and J lost 7 bases, with 13 bases between them. There are 14 residues in the CDR3. In DNA, the CDR3 is TGCAGTGCTAGAGATAGGAGGTATGGGCAGCCCCAGCATTTT. Translated, it gives CSARDRRYGQPQHF.

This clonotype has more than one count but fewer than ten. V is TRBV7-3 and J is TRBJ2-1; 9 bases line up with TRBD2. V lost 4 bases and J lost 4; bases outside the gene matches: 5. Germline assignment: CDR1 SGHTA and CDR2 FQGTGA. CDR3 length equals 15 residues. The CDR3 nucleotides are TGTGCCAGCAGCTCCGGCGGGAGGGAGTACAATGAGCAGTTCTTC. Encoded protein: CASSSGGREYNEQFF. Drawing the rest from reference TRBV7-3 and TRBJ2-1, the complete variable domain is GAGVSQTPSNKVTEKGKYVELRCDPISGHTALYWYRQSLGQGPEFLIYFQGTGAADDSGLPNDRFFAVRPEGSVSTLKIQRTERGDSAVYLCASSSGGREYNEQFFGPGTRLTVL.

This chain uses TRBV6-5 with TRBJ1-1, with 7 bases matching TRBD1. CDR1 is MNHEY and CDR2 is SVGAGI in the germline V gene. The J segment lost 0 bases and the V segment lost 2 bases, leaving 3 bases of the junction unmatched. The CDR3 has 15 residues. In DNA, the CDR3 is TGTGCCAGCAGTTACCTACAGGGGATGAACACTGAAGCTTTCTTT. It is translated as CASSYLQGMNTEAFF.

The chain employs TRBV28 and TRBJ2-7, with D perhaps TRBD1 (5 bases). The CDR3 is 13 residues long. Trimming left V 10 bases short and J 3 bases short, with 16 bases between. CDR1 is MDHEN and CDR2 is SYDVKM in the germline V gene. CDR3 in DNA: TGTGCCACCTACGACAGATTCCTCTACGAGCAGTACTTC. Protein product: CATYDRFLYEQYF. The entire variable domain, with the rest obtained from reference TRBV28 and TRBJ2-7, is as follows: DVKVTQSSRYLVKRTGEKVFLECVQDMDHENMFWYRQDPGLGLRLIYFSYDVKMKEKGDIPEGYSVSREKKERFSLILESASTNQTSMYLCATYDRFLYEQYFGPGTRLTVT.

This clonotype appeared many times. The genes are TRBV6-1 and TRBJ1-5; 8 nucleotides agree with TRBD1. The CDR3 spans 16 residues. The germline gives CDR1 MNHNS, CDR2 SASEGT. The V and J ends lost 2 bases and 0 bases, in that order; junction bases with no gene match: 3. This chain's CDR3 is CASSETGGLSNQPQHF. For the CDR3, the DNA is TGTGCCAGCAGTGAAACAGGGGGGCTTAGCAATCAGCCCCAGCATTTT.

Only a few counts were recorded for this clonotype. This chain joins TRBV24-1 and TRBJ2-1; D ambiguous. V was clipped by 3 bases and J by 4 bases, with 6 bases between them. The CDR3 is 13 amino acids. The germline V gene has CDR1 KGHDR and CDR2 SFDVKD. The CDR3 bases are TGTGCCACCAGTGATCCGAATTACAATGAGCAGTTCTTC. Its protein is CATSDPNYNEQFF.

This clonotype was observed a handful of times. CDR3 in DNA: TGCAGTGCTAGATCGCATAGGGGGAGCCGCACAGATACGCAGTATTTT. Translated, it gives CSARSHRGSRTDTQYF. The chain combines TRBV20-1 with TRBJ2-3; D perhaps matches TRBD1 (6 bases). With 2 bases removed from V and 1 base from J, the gap between germline ends came to 16 bases. This CDR3 spans 16 amino acids. Germline V gene lookup returns CDR1 DFQATT and CDR2 SNEGSKA (reference sequence).

This clonotype has at least ten counts. J is TRBJ2-7 and V is TRBV7-8; the D gene could be TRBD1 or TRBD2 (5 bases each). CDR3 size: 15 residues. V gave up 1 base and J gave up 2 bases, with 12 bases separating them. Germline loops: CDR1 SGHVS, CDR2 FQNEAQ. The CDR3 nucleotides are TGTGCCAGCAGCTTAGTTAGGCAGGGAGCCTACGAGCAGTACTTC. Encoded protein: CASSLVRQGAYEQYF.

This chain connects TRBV13 to TRBJ2-7, with 10 bases lining up with TRBD2. V was clipped by 3 bases and J by 4 bases; unmatched bases: 12. Germline CDR1 is PRHDT and CDR2 is FYEKMQ (reference sequence). There are 17 residues in the CDR3. CDR3 in amino acids: CASSFRTASGRVYEQYF. CDR3 DNA: TGTGCCAGCAGCTTTCGTACGGCTAGCGGGAGAGTATACGAGCAGTACTTC.

This clonotype was found many times. At one end, the junction sequence differs from germline, possibly due to a read error. The chain joins TRBV20-1 to TRBJ2-7; D is possibly TRBD1 (6 bases). The CDR3 runs to 12 residues. CDR1 DFQATT and CDR2 SNEGSKA come from the germline V gene (reference sequence). The CDR3 loop is CSARRQVYEQYF. CDR3 nucleotides: TGCAGTGCTAGAAGACAGGTCTACGAGCAATACTTC.

In its sample, this clonotype was seen many times. The genes are TRBV12-3 or TRBV12-4 and TRBJ2-5; TRBD2 is a possible D gene (5 bases). V was trimmed by 5 bases and J by 9 bases, leaving 16 bases between them. CDR3 size: 13 residues. The CDR3 is CASSKDGLGAQYF. Written as DNA, the CDR3 is TGTGCCAGCAGTAAAGACGGCCTCGGGGCCCAGTACTTC.

Comments on this clonotype: One base away lies a much larger clone, so this may be a sequencing read error. J is TRBJ2-7 and V is TRBV7-2, with unresolved D. The CDR3 extends over 11 amino acids. CDR1 is SGHTA and CDR2 is FQGNSA in the germline V gene. This chain's CDR3 is CGSSLGFEQYF. The DNA for the CDR3 is TGTGGCAGCAGCTTAGGATTTGAGCAGTACTTC.

This clonotype has more than one count but fewer than ten. This chain uses TRBV4-3 with TRBJ2-3; TRBD2 aligns across 10 bases. CDR1 LGHNA and CDR2 YSLEER come from the germline V gene. This CDR3 comprises 20 residues. V lost 0 bases to trimming and J lost 0 bases; unmatched junction nucleotides: 12. CDR3 in DNA: TGCGCCAGCAGCCAAGATTGGACTAGCGGAAACCCCACGAGCACAGATACGCAGTATTTT. It translates to CASSQDWTSGNPTSTDTQYF.